Following are 3 T cell receptor beta chains from one sample sequenced in a study of technical replicates of blood from a few donors. The repertoire was sequenced with immunoSEQ multiplex PCR; TCRdb's copy has only in-frame clones and lacks some. In the table there are about 76,000 clones, roughly 91% of which are singletons. Sequencing was performed on T cells isolated from PBMCs. The receptors derive from a human donor in good health.

The rearrangement links TRBV19 to TRBJ2-7; TRBD1 matches 12 bases. The CDR3 has 15 amino acids. V lost 1 base and J lost 5; bases outside the gene matches: 3. CDR1 is LNHDA, CDR2 SQIVND, per germline (reference sequence). The CDR3 is CASSIAGTGGDEQYF. The CDR3 DNA reads TGTGCCAGTAGTATAGCAGGGACAGGGGGCGACGAGCAGTACTTC.

This clone has only one observation. V usage is TRBV19 and J usage is TRBJ2-1, with 11 bases matching TRBD1. The CDR3 length is 16 residues. In germline, CDR1 is LNHDA, CDR2 SQIVND (reference sequence). V dropped 4 bases and J dropped 8; count of bases not matched to a gene: 10. The CDR3 protein is CASSTHPRTGGDEQFF. The CDR3 DNA sequence: TGTGCCAGTAGTACCCACCCTAGGACAGGGGGCGATGAGCAGTTCTTC.

The chain carries TRBV2 and TRBJ1-1, with 7 positions matching TRBD1. Trimming at V came to 6 bases and at J to 1 base, leaving 5 bases not matched to a gene. The CDR3 is 14 residues long. Germline V CDR1 and CDR2: SNHLY, FYNNEI. CDR3 residues: CASRGDSGNTEAFF. DNA for the CDR3: TGTGCCAGCAGAGGGGACAGCGGGAACACTGAAGCTTTCTTT.